The clone carrying this TCR beta chain was seen once. The table came from immunoSEQ multiplex PCR; TCRdb's copy has only in-frame clones and leaves some out. The sample yields a few hundred thousand clones, about 89% seen once. Trimming cost V 2 bases and J 12 bases; bases outside gene matches: 7. Germline assignment: CDR1 ENHRY and CDR2 SYGVKD. The CDR3 spans 13 residues. These data originate in a study of blood T cell repertoires in COVID-19. Across the whole study: Sites in the United States, Italy and Spain provided acute and convalescent COVID-19 samples.

The clonotype comes from a man between 25 and 39 years old with acute or convalescent COVID-19. Sample: peripheral blood. This rearrangement joins TRBV10-3 to TRBJ2-4, with 7 positions matching TRBD1. The CDR3 nucleotides are TGTGCCATCAGTGAGAGCAACAGGGGCGATCAGTACTTC. This encodes CAISESNRGDQYF.